This T cell receptor (beta chain) was sequenced in a study of T cells after yellow fever vaccination. This clonotype showed up just a few times. Germline CDR1 MNHEY, CDR2 SVGAGI. The CDR3 runs 15 residues. With 2 bases removed from V and 1 base from J, the gap between germline ends came to 11 bases. Each CDR3 protein gets one entry after TCRdb re-called the 5' RACE reads with MiXCR. The sample gives more than 350,000 distinct CDR3 sequences, under 14% of which show up once; roughly 18% is in the top ten. The rearrangement links TRBV6-5 to TRBJ1-2, with a weak D call TRBD1 (5 bases). This clonotype was sampled from a man aged 18 to 30 who received the YFV17D yellow fever vaccine. The material was PBMCs, obtained on the day of the first yellow fever vaccination. The CDR3 loop is CASSYGADVNYGYTF. The CDR3 DNA is TGTGCCAGCAGTTACGGGGCAGACGTTAACTATGGCTACACCTTC.